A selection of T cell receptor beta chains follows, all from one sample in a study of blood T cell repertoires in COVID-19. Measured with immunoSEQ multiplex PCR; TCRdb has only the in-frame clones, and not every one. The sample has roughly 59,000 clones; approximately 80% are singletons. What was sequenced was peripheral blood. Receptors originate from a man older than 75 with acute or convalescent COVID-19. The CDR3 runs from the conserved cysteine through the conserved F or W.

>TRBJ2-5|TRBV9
CASSVRDQETQYF
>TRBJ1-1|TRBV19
CASRSGTGVNTEAFF
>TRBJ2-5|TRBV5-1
CASSPGGGRQETQYF
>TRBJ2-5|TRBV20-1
CSASWSGRAETQYF
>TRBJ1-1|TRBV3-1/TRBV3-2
CASSQEPGRVSTEAFF
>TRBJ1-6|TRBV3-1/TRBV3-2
CASSQDGRTPLHF
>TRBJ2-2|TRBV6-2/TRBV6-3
CASSYSTRNFAGELFF
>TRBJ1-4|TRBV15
CATGASTNEKLFF
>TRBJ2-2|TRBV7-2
CASSLVARANTGELFF
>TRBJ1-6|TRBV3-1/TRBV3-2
CASSGRTGWNSPLHF
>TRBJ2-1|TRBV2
CASTQRGAGAGEQFF
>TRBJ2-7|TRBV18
CASYRGTGPYEQYF
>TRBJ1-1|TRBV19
CASSILDREGAEAFF
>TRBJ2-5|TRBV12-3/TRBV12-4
CASSLTGEIQYF
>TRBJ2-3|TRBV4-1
CASSQEQRGPADTQYF
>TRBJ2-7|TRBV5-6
CASSFRGTKAYEQYF
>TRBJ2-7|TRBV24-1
CATSDGTSGAYEQYF
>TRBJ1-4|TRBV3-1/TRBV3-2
CASSQDWGEGRNEKLFF
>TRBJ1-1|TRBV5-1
CASSLMGQVGSEAFF
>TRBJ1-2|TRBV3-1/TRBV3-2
CASSQHGQGEYGYTF
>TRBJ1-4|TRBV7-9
CASRGGDEKLFF
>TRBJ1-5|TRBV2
CASSESSSNQPQHF
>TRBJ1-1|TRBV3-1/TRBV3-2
CASSQDLGFRTEAFF
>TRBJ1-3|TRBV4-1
CASSPVGTLSSGNTIYF
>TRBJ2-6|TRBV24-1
CATSDFLGSVLTF
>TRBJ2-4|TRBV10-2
CASSSSGGALGIQYF
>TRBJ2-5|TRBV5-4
CASTPGTGGSETQYF
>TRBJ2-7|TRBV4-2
CASSQETSGRPGGEQYF
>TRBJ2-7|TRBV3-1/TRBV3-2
CASSQETGYEQYF
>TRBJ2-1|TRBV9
CASSVSSGRAGKNEQFF
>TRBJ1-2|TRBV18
CASSGTGTINYGYTF
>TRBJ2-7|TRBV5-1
CASSLGLAGDFEQYF
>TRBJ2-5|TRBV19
CASRRGGGETQYF
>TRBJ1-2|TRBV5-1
CASSWGTGANYGYTF
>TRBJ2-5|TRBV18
CASSPGTSAQETQYF
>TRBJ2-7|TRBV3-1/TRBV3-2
CASTTSRVSYEQYF
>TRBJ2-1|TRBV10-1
CASSALPGQGVNNEQFF
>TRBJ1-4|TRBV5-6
CASSFIKGRDEKLFF
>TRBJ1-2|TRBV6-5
CATRENYGYTF
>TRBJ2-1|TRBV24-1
CATSDKTRQGGYNEQFF
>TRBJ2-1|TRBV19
CASSPFRGTSGNNEQFF